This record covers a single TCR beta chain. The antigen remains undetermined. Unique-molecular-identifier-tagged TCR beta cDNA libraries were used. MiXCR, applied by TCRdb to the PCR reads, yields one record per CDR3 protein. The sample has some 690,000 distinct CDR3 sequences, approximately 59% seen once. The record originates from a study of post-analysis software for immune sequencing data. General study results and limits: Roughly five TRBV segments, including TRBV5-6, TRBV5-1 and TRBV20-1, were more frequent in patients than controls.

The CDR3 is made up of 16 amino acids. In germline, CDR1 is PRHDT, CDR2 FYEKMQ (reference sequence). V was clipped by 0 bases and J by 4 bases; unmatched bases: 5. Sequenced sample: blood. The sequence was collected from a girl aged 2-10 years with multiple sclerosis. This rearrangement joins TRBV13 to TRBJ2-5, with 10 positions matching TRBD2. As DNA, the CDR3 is TGTGCCAGCAGCTTAGGACTAGCGGGGTATCGAGAGACCCAGTACTTC. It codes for CASSLGLAGYRETQYF.